This T cell receptor beta chain was captured in a study of glioma-infiltrating T cells after dendritic cell vaccination. Study background: Dendritic cell vaccination trial patients had either newly diagnosed or recurrent glioblastoma. Autologous tumor lysate-pulsed dendritic cell vaccination was given between the early 2000s and the early 2010s. Patients received three intradermal dendritic cell vaccine injections at biweekly intervals.

The repertoire was sequenced with immunoSEQ multiplex PCR; TCRdb's copy has only in-frame clones and lacks some. In the table there are more than 70,000 clones, around 86% of which are singletons. The CDR3 is 16 amino acids. V lost 4 bases and J lost 1; bases outside the gene matches: 2. Germline V gene lookup returns CDR1 SGHRS and CDR2 YFSETQ. Indicated time point: after dendritic cell vaccination, including at tumor progression/relapse. V is TRBV5-1 and J is TRBJ2-5; TRBD2 matches at 15 bases. The specimen was blood, collected after dendritic cell vaccination. This clonotype was obtained from a human donor with glioblastoma. CDR3 in DNA: TGCGCCAGCAGCGGGGGACTAGCGGGGGGCCAAGAGACCCAGTACTTC. The encoded protein is CASSGGLAGGQETQYF. Together with reference TRBV5-1 and TRBJ2-5, the CDR3 gives the full variable domain: KAGVTQTPRYLIKTRGQQVTLSCSPISGHRSVSWYQQTPGQGLQFLFEYFSETQRNKGNFPGRFSGRQFSNSRSEMNVSTLELGDSALYLCASSGGLAGGQETQYFGPGTRLLVL.